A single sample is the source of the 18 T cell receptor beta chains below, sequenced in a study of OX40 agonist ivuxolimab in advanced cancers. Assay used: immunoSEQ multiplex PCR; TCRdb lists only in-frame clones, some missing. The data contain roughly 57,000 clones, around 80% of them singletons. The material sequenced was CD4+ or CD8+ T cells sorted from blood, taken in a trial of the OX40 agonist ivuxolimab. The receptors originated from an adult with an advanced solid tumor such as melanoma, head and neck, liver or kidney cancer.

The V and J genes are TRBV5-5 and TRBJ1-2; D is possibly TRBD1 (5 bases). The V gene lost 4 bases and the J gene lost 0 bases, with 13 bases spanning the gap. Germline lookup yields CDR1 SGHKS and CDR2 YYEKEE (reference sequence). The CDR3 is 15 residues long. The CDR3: CASSPRDPPNYGYTF. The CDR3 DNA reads TGTGCCAGCAGCCCACGGGACCCGCCTAACTATGGCTACACCTTC.

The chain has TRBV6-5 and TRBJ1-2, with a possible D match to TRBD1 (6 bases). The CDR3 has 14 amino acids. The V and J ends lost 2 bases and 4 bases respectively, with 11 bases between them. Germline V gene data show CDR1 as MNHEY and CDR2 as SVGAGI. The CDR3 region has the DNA TGTGCCAGCAGTTACGACCGGACAGCCTATGGCTACACCTTC. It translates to CASSYDRTAYGYTF.

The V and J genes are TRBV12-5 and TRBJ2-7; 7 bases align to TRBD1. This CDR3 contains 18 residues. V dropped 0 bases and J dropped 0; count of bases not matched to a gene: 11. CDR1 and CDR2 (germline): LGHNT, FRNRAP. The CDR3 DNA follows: TGTGCTAGTGGTTTGGTACTAGGGACAGAAATTAGCTCCTACGAGCAGTACTTC. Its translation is CASGLVLGTEISSYEQYF.

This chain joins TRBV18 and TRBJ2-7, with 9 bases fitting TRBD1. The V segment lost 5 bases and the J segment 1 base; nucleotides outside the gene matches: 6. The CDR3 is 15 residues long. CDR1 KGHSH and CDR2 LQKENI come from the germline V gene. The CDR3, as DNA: TGTGCCAGCTCATCCGGGACAGGGTCATCCTACGAGCAGTACTTC. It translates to CASSSGTGSSYEQYF.

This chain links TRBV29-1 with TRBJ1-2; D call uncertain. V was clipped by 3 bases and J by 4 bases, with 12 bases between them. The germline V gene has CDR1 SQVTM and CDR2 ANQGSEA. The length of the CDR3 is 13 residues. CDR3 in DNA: TGCAGCGTTGACCGGAACGGGCCCTATGGCTACACCTTC. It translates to CSVDRNGPYGYTF.

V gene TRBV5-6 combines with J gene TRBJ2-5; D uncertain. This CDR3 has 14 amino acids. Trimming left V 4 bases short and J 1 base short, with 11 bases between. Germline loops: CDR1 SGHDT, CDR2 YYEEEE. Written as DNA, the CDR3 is TGTGCCAGCAGCCCCGTAGTTGGCCAAGAGACCCAGTACTTC. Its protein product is CASSPVVGQETQYF.

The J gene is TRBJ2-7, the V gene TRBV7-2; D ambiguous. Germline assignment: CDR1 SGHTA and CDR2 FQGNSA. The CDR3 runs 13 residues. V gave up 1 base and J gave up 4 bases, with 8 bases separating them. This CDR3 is CASSLGATYEQYF. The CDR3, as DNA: TGTGCCAGCAGCTTAGGGGCGACGTACGAGCAGTACTTC.

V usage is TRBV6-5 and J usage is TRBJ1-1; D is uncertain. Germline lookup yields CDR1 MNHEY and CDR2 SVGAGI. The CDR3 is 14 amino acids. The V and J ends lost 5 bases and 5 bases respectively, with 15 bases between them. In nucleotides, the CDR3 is TGTGCCAGCAGTGAAGGTGGCTTGAGGACTGAAGCTTTCTTT. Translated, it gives CASSEGGLRTEAFF.

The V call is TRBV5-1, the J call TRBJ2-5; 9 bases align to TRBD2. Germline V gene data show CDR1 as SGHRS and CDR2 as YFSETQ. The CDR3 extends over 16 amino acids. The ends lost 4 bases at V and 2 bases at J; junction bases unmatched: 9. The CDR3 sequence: CASSLQRGVIQETQYF. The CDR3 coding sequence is TGCGCCAGCAGCCTGCAGCGGGGGGTAATTCAAGAGACCCAGTACTTC.

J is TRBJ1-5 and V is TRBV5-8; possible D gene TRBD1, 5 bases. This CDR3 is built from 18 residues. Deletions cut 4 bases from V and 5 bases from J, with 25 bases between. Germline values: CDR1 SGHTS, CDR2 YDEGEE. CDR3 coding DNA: TGTGCCAGCAGCACTTCGGCCTCCCTTGGCAGGGTGGATCAGCCCCAGCATTTT. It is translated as CASSTSASLGRVDQPQHF. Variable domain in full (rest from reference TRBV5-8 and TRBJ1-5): EAGVTQSPTHLIKTRGQQATLRCSPISGHTSVYWYQQALGLGLQFLLWYDEGEERNRGNFPPRFSGRQFPNYSSELNVNALELEDSALYLCASSTSASLGRVDQPQHFGDGTRLSIL.

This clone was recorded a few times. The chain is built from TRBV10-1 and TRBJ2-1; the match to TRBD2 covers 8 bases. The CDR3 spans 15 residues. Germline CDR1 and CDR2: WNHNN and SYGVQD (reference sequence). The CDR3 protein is CPRGAGGSKYNEQFF. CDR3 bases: TGCCCCCGAGGGGCGGGGGGATCTAAATACAATGAGCAGTTCTTC.

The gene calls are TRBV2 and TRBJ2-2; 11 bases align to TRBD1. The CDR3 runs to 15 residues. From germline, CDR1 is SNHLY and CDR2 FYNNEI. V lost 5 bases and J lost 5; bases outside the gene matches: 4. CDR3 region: CASSSGTGGTGELFF. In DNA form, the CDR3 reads TGTGCCAGCAGTTCGGGGACAGGGGGGACCGGGGAGCTGTTTTTT. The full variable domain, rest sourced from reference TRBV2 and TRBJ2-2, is EPEVTQTPSHQVTQMGQEVILRCVPISNHLYFYWYRQILGQKVEFLVSFYNNEISEKSEIFDDQFSVERPDGSNFTLKIRSTKLEDSAMYFCASSSGTGGTGELFFGEGSRLTVL.

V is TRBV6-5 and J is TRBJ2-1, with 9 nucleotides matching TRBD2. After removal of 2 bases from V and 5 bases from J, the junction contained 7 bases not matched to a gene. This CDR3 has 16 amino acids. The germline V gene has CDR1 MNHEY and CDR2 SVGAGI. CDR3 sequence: CASSYGWLAGNNEQFF. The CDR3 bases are TGTGCCAGCAGTTACGGGTGGCTAGCGGGAAACAATGAGCAGTTCTTC.

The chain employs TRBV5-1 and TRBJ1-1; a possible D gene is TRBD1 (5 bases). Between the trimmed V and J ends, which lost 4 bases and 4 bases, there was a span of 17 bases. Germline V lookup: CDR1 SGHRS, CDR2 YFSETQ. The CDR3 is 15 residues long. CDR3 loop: CASSGKSTVPTEAFF. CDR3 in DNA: TGCGCCAGCAGCGGAAAATCGACAGTCCCCACTGAAGCTTTCTTT.

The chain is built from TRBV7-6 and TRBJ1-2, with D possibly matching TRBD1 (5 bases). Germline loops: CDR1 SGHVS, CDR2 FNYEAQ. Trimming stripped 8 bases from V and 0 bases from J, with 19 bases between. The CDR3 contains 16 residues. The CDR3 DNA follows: TGTGCCAGCCGAGGGATGGGGGTGGGAGCTAACTATGGCTACACCTTC. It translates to CASRGMGVGANYGYTF.

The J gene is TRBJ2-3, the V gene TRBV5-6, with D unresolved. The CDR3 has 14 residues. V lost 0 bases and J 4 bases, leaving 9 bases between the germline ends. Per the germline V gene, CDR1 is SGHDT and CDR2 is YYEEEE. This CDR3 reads CASSLVEAADTQYF. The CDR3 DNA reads TGTGCCAGCAGCTTGGTTGAGGCGGCAGATACGCAGTATTTT.

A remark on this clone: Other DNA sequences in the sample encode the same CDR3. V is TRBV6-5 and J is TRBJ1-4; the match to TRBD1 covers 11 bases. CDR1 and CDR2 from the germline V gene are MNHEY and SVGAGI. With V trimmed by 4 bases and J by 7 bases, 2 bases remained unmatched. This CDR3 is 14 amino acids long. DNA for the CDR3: TGTGCCAGCAGTTGGACAGGGGGCCGTGAAAAACTGTTTTTT. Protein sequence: CASSWTGGREKLFF.

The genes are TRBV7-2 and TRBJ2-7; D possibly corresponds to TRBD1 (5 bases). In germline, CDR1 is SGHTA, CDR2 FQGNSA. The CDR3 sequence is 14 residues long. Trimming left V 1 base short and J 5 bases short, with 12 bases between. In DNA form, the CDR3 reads TGTGCCAGCAGCTTAGTGCAGGGTAGCAACGAGCAGTACTTC. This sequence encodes CASSLVQGSNEQYF.